This TCR beta chain comes out of a study of T cell repertoires in cytomegalovirus infection. Study-level background: CMV infection together with matching HLA type was indicated by public TCR beta signatures.

This clonotype has at least ten counts. Its antigen is as yet unknown. CDR3 length: 14 amino acids. Per germline, CDR1 LGHDT and CDR2 YNNKEL (reference sequence). V was cut by 0 bases and J by 4 bases, with 9 bases left in between. TCRdb re-called the reads through MiXCR, storing one row per CDR3 protein. Among tens of thousands of distinct CDR3 sequences, roughly 20% were seen once, and the ten largest hold more than 25%. The sample here was CD8+ T cells from cultured PBMCs, taken from culture after CMV antigen stimulation. This clonotype originated in a human donor in good health (CMV status not recorded). Some clones in this sample may be carry-over from other donors' samples. The rearrangement joins TRBV3-1 to TRBJ2-5, with D possibly TRBD1 on 6 matching bases. The CDR3 coding sequence is TGTGCCAGCAGCCAAGATCTGGACAGAGAGACCCAGTACTTC. Amino acids: CASSQDLDRETQYF.